The table lists the clone carrying this T cell receptor (beta chain) with many counts. Its target is not known. CDR3 length: 16 residues. Germline V gene data show CDR1 as ENHRY and CDR2 as SYGVKD. The V and J ends lost 2 bases and 5 bases respectively, with 18 bases between them. RNA transcripts were the template, and TCR beta CDR3 regions were amplified from them. First-round RT-PCR with HTBI primers preceded a second-round multiplex PCR. Using its own MiXCR run on the multiplex PCR reads, TCRdb lists one record per CDR3 protein. Of around 1.1 million distinct CDR3 sequences in the sample, less than 45% are singletons; the top ten hold around 10%. The hyperthyroidism patients had a new diagnosis of under 2 months' duration and were aged 18 to 65. The record originates from a study of Graves' ophthalmopathy and Graves' hyperthyroidism. Findings and caveats of the study: For separating ophthalmopathy from stable hyperthyroidism, a 13-signature model gave 87.88% sensitivity and about 82% specificity. Most expanded clonotypes in thyroid above 0.001 frequency also showed up in blood.

The receptor's source is an adult man with Graves' hyperthyroidism. The J gene is TRBJ2-5, the V gene TRBV10-3; D is possibly TRBD1 (6 bases). The sequenced sample consisted of peripheral blood or thyroid tissue (not recorded which). CDR3 DNA: TGTGCCATCAGTGAGGCTGTGAAGGACAGAACGGAGACCCAGTACTTC. Its translation is CAISEAVKDRTETQYF.